Listed below are T cell receptor beta chains from one sample, sequenced in a study of blood T cell repertoires in COVID-19. Produced via immunoSEQ multiplex PCR; TCRdb's table is partial and in-frame only. The sample contains around 380,000 clones, about 89% of which appear only once. The sample taken for sequencing was PBMCs or T cells enriched from blood (not recorded which). These receptors originate from a man in his thirties or forties who had recovered from COVID-19. The CDR3 runs from the conserved cysteine through the conserved F or W. D genes are given only for firm matches. Clone size is stated in some rows and not others, as once, few, many or a class when expanded.

d_gene | j_gene | abundance | v_gene | CDR3aa | CDR3nt
TRBD1 | TRBJ2-5 | NA | TRBV4-1 | CASSQGRGGQGARETQYF | TGCGCCAGCAGCCAAGGTCGAGGGGGGCAGGGGGCTCGGGAGACCCAGTACTTC
TRBD1 | TRBJ1-1 | once | TRBV6-5 | CATYRGNTEAFF | TGTGCCACCTACAGGGGTAACACTGAAGCTTTCTTT
TRBD1 | TRBJ2-2 | once | TRBV30 | CALTGTNTGELFF | TGTGCCTTGACAGGGACGAACACCGGGGAGCTGTTTTTT
TRBD1 | TRBJ2-2 | NA | TRBV30 | CAWSSGAGTGAIGELFF | TGTGCCTGGAGTAGCGGGGCTGGGACAGGGGCGATCGGGGAGCTGTTTTTT
NA | TRBJ2-7 | NA | TRBV7-8 | CASSLPSRPNPYEQYF | TGTGCCAGCAGCTTACCGAGCAGGCCGAATCCCTACGAGCAGTACTTC
NA | TRBJ1-4 | NA | TRBV7-2 | CASSLDPYMESREKLFF | TGTGCCAGCAGCTTAGATCCTTACATGGAGAGTCGGGAAAAACTGTTTTTT
NA | TRBJ2-5 | NA | TRBV7-2 | CASSLGAGAQETQYF | TGTGCCAGCAGCTTAGGGGCAGGGGCTCAAGAGACCCAGTACTTC
NA | TRBJ2-3 | NA | TRBV18 | CASSTRGGNTDTQYF | TGTGCCAGCTCCACGAGGGGAGGAAACACAGATACGCAGTATTTT
TRBD1 | TRBJ1-5 | NA | TRBV6-2/TRBV6-3 | CASTPQGAVYSNQPQHF | TGTGCCAGCACCCCCCAGGGGGCAGTATATAGCAATCAGCCCCAGCATTTT
NA | TRBJ1-5 | NA | TRBV4-2 | CASSQDLGNNQPQHF | TGTGCCAGCAGCCAGGACCTCGGGAACAATCAGCCCCAGCATTTT
NA | TRBJ1-6 | NA | TRBV9 | CASSGQLGRYNSPLHF | TGTGCCAGCAGCGGTCAATTGGGGCGGTATAATTCACCCCTCCACTTT